The clone carrying this T cell receptor beta chain was seen repeatedly, ten times or more. The antigen is unknown. This sample was included in a study of T cells in Graves' hyperthyroidism and ophthalmopathy. TCR beta CDR3 regions were amplified from RNA transcripts. First-round RT-PCR with HTBI primers amplified the TCR CDR3 region. TCRdb called the multiplex PCR reads again in MiXCR, with one record for every CDR3 protein. The profile shows some 460,000 distinct CDR3 sequences, more than 15% of them singletons. Study outcomes and limitations: Among clonotypes expanded in thyroid above 0.001, most were also found in blood.

This CDR3 region has 11 residues. V lost 5 bases, J lost 5 bases, and 9 bases lay in between. Germline lookup yields CDR1 DFQATT and CDR2 SNEGSKA (reference sequence). V is TRBV20-1 and J is TRBJ2-5, with D hard to call. Sequencing was done on a sample of blood. This TCR came from a woman aged 18-30 years with Graves' hyperthyroidism. The CDR3: CSAWARETQYF. In nucleotides, the CDR3 is TGCAGTGCTTGGGCGAGGGAGACCCAGTACTTC.